This T cell receptor (beta chain) came from a study of CD8+CD57+ T cells in acquired aplastic anemia. Study information: CD4+ and CD8+ cells, once sorted, gave DNA averaging about 3 ug. General study findings and limits: In common between the patients and the controls were around 30 CD8+ CDR3 sequences.

Both TCR beta VDJ combination and CDR3 sequence profiling were carried out. Genomic DNA was the template for this profiling. MiXCR, run by TCRdb on the reads, gives a single entry per CDR3 protein. The sample includes approximately 45,000 distinct CDR3 sequences, around 73% of them seen just once. CDR1 MNHEY and CDR2 SMNVEV come from the germline V gene (reference sequence). The CDR3 length is 16 residues. Trimming removed 1 base from V and 3 bases from J; junction bases left unmatched: 9. This clonotype appeared many times. Antigen specificity is unknown. The V call is TRBV27, the J call TRBJ2-7; 7 nucleotides line up with TRBD2. Material for sequencing was sorted CD4+, CD8+, or CD8+CD57+ T cells (not recorded which) from PBMCs. The sequence was collected from a human donor in good health, serving as a control. CDR3 DNA: TGTGCCAGCAGTTTATTGCCCTTAGCGGGTTTCTACGAGCAGTACTTC. Its protein product is CASSLLPLAGFYEQYF.